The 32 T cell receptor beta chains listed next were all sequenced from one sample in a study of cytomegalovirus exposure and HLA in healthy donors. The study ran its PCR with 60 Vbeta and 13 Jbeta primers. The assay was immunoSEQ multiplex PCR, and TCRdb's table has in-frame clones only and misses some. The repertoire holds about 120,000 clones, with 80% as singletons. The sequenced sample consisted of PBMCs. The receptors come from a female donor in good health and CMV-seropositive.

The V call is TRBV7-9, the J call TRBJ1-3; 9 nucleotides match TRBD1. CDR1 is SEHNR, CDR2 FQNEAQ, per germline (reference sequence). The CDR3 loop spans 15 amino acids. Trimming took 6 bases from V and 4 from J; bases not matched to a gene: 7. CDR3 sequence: CASSYGQGRGNTIYF. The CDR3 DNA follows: TGTGCCAGCAGTTATGGACAGGGGAGAGGAAACACCATATATTTT.

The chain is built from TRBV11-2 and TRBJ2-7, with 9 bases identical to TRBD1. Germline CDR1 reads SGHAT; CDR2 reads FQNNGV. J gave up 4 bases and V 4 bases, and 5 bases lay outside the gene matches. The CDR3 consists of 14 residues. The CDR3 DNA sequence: TGTGCCAGCAGCTCCGACAGGGGGGGATACGAGCAGTACTTC. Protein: CASSSDRGGYEQYF. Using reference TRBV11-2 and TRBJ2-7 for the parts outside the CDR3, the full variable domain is EAGVAQSPRYKIIEKRQSVAFWCNPISGHATLYWYQQILGQGPKLLIQFQNNGVVDDSQLPKDRFSAERLKGVDSTLKIQPAKLEDSAVYLCASSSDRGGYEQYFGPGTRLTVT.

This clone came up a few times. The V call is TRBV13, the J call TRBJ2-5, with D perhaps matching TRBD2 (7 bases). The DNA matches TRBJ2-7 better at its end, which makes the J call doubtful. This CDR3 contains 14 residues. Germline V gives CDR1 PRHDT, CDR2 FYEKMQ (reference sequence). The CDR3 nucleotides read TGTGCCAGCAGCTACTTAGGGGGGGTTGGCGAGCAGTACTTC. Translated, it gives CASSYLGGVGEQYF.

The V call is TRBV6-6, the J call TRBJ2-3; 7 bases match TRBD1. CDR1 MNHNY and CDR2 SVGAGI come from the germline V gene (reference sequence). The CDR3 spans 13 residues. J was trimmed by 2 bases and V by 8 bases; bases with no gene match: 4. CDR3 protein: CASREGATDTQYF. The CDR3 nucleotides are TGTGCCAGCCGTGAGGGGGCCACAGATACGCAGTATTTT.

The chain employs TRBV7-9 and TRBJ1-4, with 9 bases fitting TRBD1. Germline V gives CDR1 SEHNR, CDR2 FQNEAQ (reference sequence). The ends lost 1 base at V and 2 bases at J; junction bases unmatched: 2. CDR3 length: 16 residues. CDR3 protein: CASSLGGQGTNEKLFF. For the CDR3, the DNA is TGTGCCAGCAGCTTAGGGGGACAGGGTACTAATGAAAAACTGTTTTTT. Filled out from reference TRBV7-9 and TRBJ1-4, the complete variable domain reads DTGVSQNPRHKITKRGQNVTFRCDPISEHNRLYWYRQTLGQGPEFLTYFQNEAQLEKSRLLSDRFSAERPKGSFSTLEIQRTEQGDSAMYLCASSLGGQGTNEKLFFGSGTQLSVL.

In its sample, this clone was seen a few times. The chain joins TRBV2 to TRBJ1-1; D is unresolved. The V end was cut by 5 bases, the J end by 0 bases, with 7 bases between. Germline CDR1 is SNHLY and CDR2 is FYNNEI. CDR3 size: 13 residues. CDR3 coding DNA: TGTGCCAGCAGTATGTCAGTGAACACTGAAGCTTTCTTT. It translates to CASSMSVNTEAFF.

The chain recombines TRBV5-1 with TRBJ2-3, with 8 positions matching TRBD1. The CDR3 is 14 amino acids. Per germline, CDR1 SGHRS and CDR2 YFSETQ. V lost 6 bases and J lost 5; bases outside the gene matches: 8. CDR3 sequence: CASTLGQGQDTQYF. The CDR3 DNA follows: TGCGCCAGCACCCTAGGACAGGGCCAAGATACGCAGTATTTT.

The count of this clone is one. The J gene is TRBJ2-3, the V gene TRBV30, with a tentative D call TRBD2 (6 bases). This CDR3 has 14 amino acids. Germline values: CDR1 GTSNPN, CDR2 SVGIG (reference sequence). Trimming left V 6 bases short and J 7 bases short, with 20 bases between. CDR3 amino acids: CACFRDSARNTQYF. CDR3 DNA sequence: TGTGCCTGCTTCCGGGACTCGGCGCGGAATACGCAGTATTTT.

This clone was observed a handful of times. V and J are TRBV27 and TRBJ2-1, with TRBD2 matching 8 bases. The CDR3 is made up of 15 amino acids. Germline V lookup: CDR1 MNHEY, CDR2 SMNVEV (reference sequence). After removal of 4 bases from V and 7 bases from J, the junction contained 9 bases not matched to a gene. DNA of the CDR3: TGTGCCAGCAGTTCACCCGGGGGGGGCACAAATGAGCAGTTCTTC. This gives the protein CASSSPGGGTNEQFF.

CDR3 DNA: TGTGCCAGCAGTACGAGCGGGGGGGCCTACGAGCAGTACTTC. Translating gives CASSTSGGAYEQYF. The V call is TRBV6-5, the J call TRBJ2-7, with 10 nucleotides matching TRBD2. Trimming cost V 5 bases and J 2 bases; bases outside gene matches: 3. The V gene's germline CDR1 is MNHEY and CDR2 SVGAGI. There are 14 residues in the CDR3.

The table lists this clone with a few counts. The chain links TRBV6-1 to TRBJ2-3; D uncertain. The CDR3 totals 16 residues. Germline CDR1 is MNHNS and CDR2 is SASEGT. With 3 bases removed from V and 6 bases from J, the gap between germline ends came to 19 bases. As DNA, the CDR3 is TGTGCCAGCAGTGATCCTTGGATACGGTCAGGCGATACGCAGTATTTT. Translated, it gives CASSDPWIRSGDTQYF.

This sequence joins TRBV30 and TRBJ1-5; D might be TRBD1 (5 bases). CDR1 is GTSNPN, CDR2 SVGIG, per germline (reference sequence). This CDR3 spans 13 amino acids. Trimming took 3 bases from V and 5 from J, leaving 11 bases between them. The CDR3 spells CAWSYRSDQPQHF. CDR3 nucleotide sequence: TGTGCCTGGAGCTACAGGAGCGATCAGCCCCAGCATTTT. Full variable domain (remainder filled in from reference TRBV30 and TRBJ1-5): SQTIHQWPATLVQPVGSPLSLECTVEGTSNPNLYWYRQAAGRGLQLLFYSVGIGQISSEVPQNLSASRPQDRQFILSSKKLLLSDSGFYLCAWSYRSDQPQHFGDGTRLSIL.

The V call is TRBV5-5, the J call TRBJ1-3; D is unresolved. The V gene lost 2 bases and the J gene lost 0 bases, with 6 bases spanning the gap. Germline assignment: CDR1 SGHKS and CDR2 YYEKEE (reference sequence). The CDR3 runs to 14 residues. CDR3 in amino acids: CASSLFNSGNTIYF. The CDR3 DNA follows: TGTGCCAGCAGCTTATTTAACTCTGGAAACACCATATATTTT.

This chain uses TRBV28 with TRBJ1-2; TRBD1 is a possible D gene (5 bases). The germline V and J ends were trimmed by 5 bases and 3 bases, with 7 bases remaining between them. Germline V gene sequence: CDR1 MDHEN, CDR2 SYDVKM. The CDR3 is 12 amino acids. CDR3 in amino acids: CASSRQYYGYTF. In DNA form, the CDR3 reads TGTGCCAGCAGTCGACAGTACTATGGCTACACCTTC.

CDR3 protein: CASGRSPLAGAAGELFF. As DNA, the CDR3 is TGTGCCAGCGGACGGTCACCGCTAGCGGGGGCGGCCGGGGAGCTGTTTTTT. The chain employs TRBV7-3 and TRBJ2-2; 10 nucleotides agree with TRBD2. Per germline, CDR1 SGHTA and CDR2 FQGTGA. The ends lost 8 bases at V and 6 bases at J; junction bases unmatched: 15. This CDR3 is built from 17 residues.

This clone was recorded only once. The CDR3 loop is CASSPTGTRRSGNTIYF. The DNA of the CDR3 is TGTGCCAGCTCACCAACTGGGACACGACGCTCTGGAAACACCATATATTTT. This chain links TRBV18 with TRBJ1-3, with D maybe TRBD1 (6 bases). This CDR3 has 17 residues. Germline V gives CDR1 KGHSH, CDR2 LQKENI. Trimming pared 2 bases from V and 0 bases from J, leaving 14 bases between.

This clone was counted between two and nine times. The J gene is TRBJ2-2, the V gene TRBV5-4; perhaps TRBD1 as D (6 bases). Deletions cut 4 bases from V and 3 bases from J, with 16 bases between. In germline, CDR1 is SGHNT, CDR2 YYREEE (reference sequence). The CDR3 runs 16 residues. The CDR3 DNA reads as TGTGCCAGCAGCCCCCCCCGACAGGTTGACACCGGGGAGCTGTTTTTT. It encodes CASSPPRQVDTGELFF. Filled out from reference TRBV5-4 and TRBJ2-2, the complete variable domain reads ETGVTQSPTHLIKTRGQQVTLRCSSQSGHNTVSWYQQALGQGPQFIFQYYREEENGRGNFPPRFSGLQFPNYSSELNVNALELDDSALYLCASSPPRQVDTGELFFGEGSRLTVL.

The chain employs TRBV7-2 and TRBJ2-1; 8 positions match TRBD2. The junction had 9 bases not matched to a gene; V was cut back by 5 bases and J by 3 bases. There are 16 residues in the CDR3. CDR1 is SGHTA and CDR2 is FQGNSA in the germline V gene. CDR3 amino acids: CASSLLPGGHYNEQFF. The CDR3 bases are TGTGCCAGCAGCCTGCTTCCGGGGGGGCACTACAATGAGCAGTTCTTC.

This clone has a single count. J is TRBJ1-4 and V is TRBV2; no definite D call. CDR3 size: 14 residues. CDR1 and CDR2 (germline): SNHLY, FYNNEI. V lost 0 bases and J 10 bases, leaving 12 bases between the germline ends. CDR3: CASSEAPGSGKLFF. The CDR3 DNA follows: TGTGCCAGCAGTGAAGCGCCCGGGTCCGGAAAACTGTTTTTT.

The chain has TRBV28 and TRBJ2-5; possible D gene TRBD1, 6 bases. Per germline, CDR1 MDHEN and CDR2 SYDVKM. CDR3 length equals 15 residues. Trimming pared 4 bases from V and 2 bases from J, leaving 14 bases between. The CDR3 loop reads CASSSPQRGQETQYF. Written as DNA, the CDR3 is TGTGCCAGCAGTTCCCCCCAAAGGGGGCAAGAGACCCAGTACTTC.

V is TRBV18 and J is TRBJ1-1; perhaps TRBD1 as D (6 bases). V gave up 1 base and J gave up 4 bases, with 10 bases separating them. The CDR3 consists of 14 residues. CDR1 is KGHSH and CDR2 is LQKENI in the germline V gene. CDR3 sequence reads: CASSPLTGITEAFF. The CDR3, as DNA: TGTGCCAGCTCACCACTCACAGGGATCACTGAAGCTTTCTTT.

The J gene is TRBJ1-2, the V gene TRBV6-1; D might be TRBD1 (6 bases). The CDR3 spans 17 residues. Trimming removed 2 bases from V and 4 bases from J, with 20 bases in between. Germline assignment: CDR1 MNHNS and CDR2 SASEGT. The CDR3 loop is CASSEWGSRRQAYGYTF. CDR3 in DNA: TGTGCCAGCAGTGAATGGGGCTCCCGTAGACAGGCCTATGGCTACACCTTC.

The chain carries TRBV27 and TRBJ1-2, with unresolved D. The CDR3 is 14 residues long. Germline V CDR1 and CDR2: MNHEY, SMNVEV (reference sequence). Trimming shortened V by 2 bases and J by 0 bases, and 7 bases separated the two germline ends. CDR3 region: CASSLAGTNYGYTF. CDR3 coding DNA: TGTGCCAGCAGTTTAGCAGGTACTAACTATGGCTACACCTTC.

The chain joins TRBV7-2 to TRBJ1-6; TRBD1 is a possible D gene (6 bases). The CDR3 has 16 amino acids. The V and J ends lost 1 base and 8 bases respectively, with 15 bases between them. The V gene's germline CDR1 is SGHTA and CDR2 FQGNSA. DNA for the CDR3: TGTGCCAGCAGCTTAGAGGGGGTGCGGGGGGATTCACCCCTCCACTTT. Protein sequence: CASSLEGVRGDSPLHF. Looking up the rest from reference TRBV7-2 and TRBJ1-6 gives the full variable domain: GAGVSQSPSNKVTEKGKDVELRCDPISGHTALYWYRQSLGQGLEFLIYFQGNSAPDKSGLPSDRFSAERTGGSVSTLTIQRTQQEDSAVYLCASSLEGVRGDSPLHFGNGTRLTVT.

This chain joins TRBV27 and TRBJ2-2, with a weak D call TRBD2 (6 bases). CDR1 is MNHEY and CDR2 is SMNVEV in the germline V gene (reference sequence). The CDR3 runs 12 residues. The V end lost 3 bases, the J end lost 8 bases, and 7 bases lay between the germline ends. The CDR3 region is CASSFRGGELFF. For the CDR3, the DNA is TGTGCCAGCAGTTTCCGGGGGGGGGAGCTGTTTTTT.

CDR3 sequence (DNA): TGCGCCAGCAGCACCGGGACTAGCTCTCACGAGCAGTACTTC. It is translated as CASSTGTSSHEQYF. J is TRBJ2-7 and V is TRBV10-1, with 9 bases that match TRBD2. The V gene end was trimmed by 6 bases and the J gene end by 5 bases; junction bases not matched to a gene: 8. The CDR3 is 14 amino acids. Germline V lookup: CDR1 WNHNN, CDR2 SYGVQD (reference sequence).

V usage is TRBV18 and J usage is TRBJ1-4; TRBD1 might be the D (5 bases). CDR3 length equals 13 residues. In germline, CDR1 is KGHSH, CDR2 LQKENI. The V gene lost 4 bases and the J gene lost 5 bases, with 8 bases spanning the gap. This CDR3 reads CASSRDFNEKLFF. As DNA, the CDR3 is TGTGCCAGCTCACGGGACTTCAATGAAAAACTGTTTTTT. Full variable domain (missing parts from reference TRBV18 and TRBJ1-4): NAGVMQNPRHLVRRRGQEARLRCSPMKGHSHVYWYRQLPEEGLKFMVYLQKENIIDESGMPKERFSAEFPKEGPSILRIQQVVRGDSAAYFCASSRDFNEKLFFGSGTQLSVL.

CDR3 sequence: CAWSPRPLGTGVGEQYF. The CDR3 bases are TGTGCCTGGAGTCCTAGACCACTCGGGACAGGGGTTGGCGAGCAGTACTTC. V usage is TRBV30 and J usage is TRBJ2-7; 10 bases agree with TRBD1. The J segment lost 6 bases and the V segment lost 2 bases, leaving 16 bases of the junction unmatched. The CDR3 is 17 residues long. From germline, CDR1 is GTSNPN and CDR2 SVGIG (reference sequence). Complete variable domain (other parts from reference TRBV30 and TRBJ2-7): SQTIHQWPATLVQPVGSPLSLECTVEGTSNPNLYWYRQAAGRGLQLLFYSVGIGQISSEVPQNLSASRPQDRQFILSSKKLLLSDSGFYLCAWSPRPLGTGVGEQYFGPGTRLTVT.

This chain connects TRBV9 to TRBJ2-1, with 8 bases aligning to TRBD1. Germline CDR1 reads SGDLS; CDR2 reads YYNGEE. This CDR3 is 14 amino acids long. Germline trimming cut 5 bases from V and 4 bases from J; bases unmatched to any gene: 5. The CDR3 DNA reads TGTGCCAGCAGGGGGGGACAGGAGTACAATGAGCAGTTCTTC. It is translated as CASRGGQEYNEQFF.

CDR3 loop: CASRPGQENTEAFF. In DNA, the CDR3 is TGTGCCAGCAGACCGGGACAGGAGAACACTGAAGCTTTCTTT. The rearrangement joins TRBV7-2 to TRBJ1-1; 8 bases are shared with TRBD1. Unmatched junction bases numbered 4, after V lost 6 bases and J lost 1 base. The CDR3 runs to 14 residues. Per germline, CDR1 SGHTA and CDR2 FQGNSA.

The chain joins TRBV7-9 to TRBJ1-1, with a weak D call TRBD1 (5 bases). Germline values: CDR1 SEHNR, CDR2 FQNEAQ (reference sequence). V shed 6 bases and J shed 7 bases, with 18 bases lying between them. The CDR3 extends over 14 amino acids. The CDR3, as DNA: TGTGCCAGCAGGAAGGCCCAGATTCAGGGTGAAGCTTTCTTT. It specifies CASRKAQIQGEAFF.

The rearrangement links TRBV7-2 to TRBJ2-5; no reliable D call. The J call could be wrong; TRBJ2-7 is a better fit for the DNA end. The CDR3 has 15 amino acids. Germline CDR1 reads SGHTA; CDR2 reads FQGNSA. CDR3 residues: CASSPLGRATYEQYF. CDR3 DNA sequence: TGTGCCAGCAGCCCCCTTGGGCGCGCAACCTACGAGCAGTACTTC.